The 22 T cell receptor beta chains given below trace back to one sample, sequenced in a study of blood T cell repertoires in COVID-19. Measured with immunoSEQ multiplex PCR; TCRdb has only the in-frame clones, and not every one. The sample lists roughly 250,000 clones; 82% were seen once. Input material: peripheral blood. The receptors stem from a woman in her 70s with acute or convalescent COVID-19.

The genes are TRBV3-1 (or the pseudogene TRBV3-2) and TRBJ1-1; TRBD1 matches 10 bases. V trimming: 5 bases; J trimming: 10 bases; junction bases outside the gene matches: 1. Germline V gene lookup returns CDR1 LGHDT and CDR2 YNNKEL (reference sequence). CDR3 size: 11 residues. The CDR3 DNA sequence: TGTGCCAGCAGCGGACAGGGGGGAGCTTTCTTT. The encoded protein is CASSGQGGAFF.

As concerns this clone: This sample includes further DNA sequences coding for the same CDR3. The rearrangement links TRBV19 to TRBJ1-2; D uncertain. The CDR3 is 13 residues long. Germline V gene data show CDR1 as LNHDA and CDR2 as SQIVND (reference sequence). V shed 2 bases and J shed 6 bases, with 10 bases lying between them. This CDR3 reads CASSIYGVDGYTF. DNA of the CDR3: TGTGCCAGTAGTATATACGGGGTGGATGGCTACACCTTC.

This chain connects TRBV7-9 to TRBJ2-7; TRBD1 matches at 7 bases. V was pared by 4 bases and J by 2 bases, with 14 bases of the junction left unmatched. The CDR3 has 17 residues. Germline V CDR1 and CDR2: SEHNR, FQNEAQ (reference sequence). The CDR3 reads CASSSFPRLDRAYEQYF. The CDR3 bases are TGTGCCAGCAGCTCATTCCCGAGGTTAGACAGGGCCTACGAGCAGTACTTC.

V gene TRBV9 combines with J gene TRBJ2-6; D possibly corresponds to TRBD1 (6 bases). The V gene's germline CDR1 is SGDLS and CDR2 YYNGEE. The CDR3 has 16 residues. The V end lost 0 bases, the J end lost 2 bases, and 9 bases lay between the germline ends. The CDR3 coding sequence is TGTGCCAGCAGCGTAGTGGGGGCGACTGGGGCCAACGTCCTGACTTTC. Amino acid sequence: CASSVVGATGANVLTF.

The chain uses TRBV2 and TRBJ1-1; D is unclear. V was clipped by 6 bases and J by 1 base, with 9 bases between them. Germline loops: CDR1 SNHLY, CDR2 FYNNEI. The CDR3 is made up of 13 amino acids. The CDR3 spells CASSLGRNTEAFF. CDR3 nucleotide sequence: TGTGCCAGCAGCCTGGGCAGGAACACTGAAGCTTTCTTT.

The gene calls are TRBV6-5 and TRBJ1-1; a possible D gene is TRBD1 (6 bases). The V gene lost 4 bases and the J gene lost 1 base, with 10 bases spanning the gap. Germline V CDR1 and CDR2: MNHEY, SVGAGI. This CDR3 region has 14 residues. CDR3 amino acids: CASSSGTTNTEAFF. The CDR3, as DNA: TGTGCCAGCAGTTCCGGGACAACGAACACTGAAGCTTTCTTT.

The chain links TRBV19 to TRBJ1-6; D remains unclear. The germline V gene has CDR1 LNHDA and CDR2 SQIVND (reference sequence). V shed 3 bases and J shed 7 bases, with 4 bases lying between them. The CDR3 extends over 12 amino acids. The CDR3 DNA is TGTGCCAGTAGTATTGAGAATTCACCCCTCCACTTT. Amino acids: CASSIENSPLHF. Combining the CDR3 with reference TRBV19 and TRBJ1-6 gives the whole variable domain DGGITQSPKYLFRKEGQNVTLSCEQNLNHDAMYWYRQDPGQGLRLIYYSQIVNDFQKGDIAEGYSVSREKKESFPLTVTSAQKNPTAFYLCASSIENSPLHFGNGTRLTVT.

The chain joins TRBV5-1 to TRBJ2-5; D is possibly TRBD1 (5 bases). V gave up 2 bases and J gave up 5 bases, with 13 bases separating them. CDR3 length: 14 residues. Germline V CDR1 and CDR2: SGHRS, YFSETQ. For the CDR3, the DNA is TGCGCCAGCAGCTTATCCAGGGAAGTTGAGACCCAGTACTTC. Encoded protein: CASSLSREVETQYF.

The chain links TRBV19 to TRBJ1-6; 7 positions agree with TRBD1. CDR1 is LNHDA and CDR2 is SQIVND in the germline V gene (reference sequence). The J segment lost 5 bases and the V segment lost 3 bases, leaving 4 bases of the junction unmatched. This CDR3 is built from 15 residues. The CDR3 here is CASSMGGQNNSPLHF. DNA of the CDR3: TGTGCCAGTAGTATGGGGGGACAGAATAATTCACCCCTCCACTTT. The full variable domain, with the rest looked up from reference TRBV19 and TRBJ1-6, is DGGITQSPKYLFRKEGQNVTLSCEQNLNHDAMYWYRQDPGQGLRLIYYSQIVNDFQKGDIAEGYSVSREKKESFPLTVTSAQKNPTAFYLCASSMGGQNNSPLHFGNGTRLTVT.

The V and J genes are TRBV7-2 and TRBJ1-1; D unclear. The CDR3 sequence is 12 residues long. Trimming shortened V by 1 base and J by 10 bases, and 10 bases separated the two germline ends. CDR1 SGHTA and CDR2 FQGNSA come from the germline V gene. CDR3 DNA sequence: TGTGCCAGCAGCTTAGACCGTCGGGGAGCTTTCTTT. Protein: CASSLDRRGAFF.

This chain links TRBV6-2 or TRBV6-3 with TRBJ2-7; 8 nucleotides agree with TRBD1. This CDR3 comprises 13 residues. The trim removed 6 bases at V and 4 bases at J, leaving 5 bases unmatched. CDR1 is MNHEY and CDR2 is SVGEGT in the germline V gene. The CDR3 here is CASSPGTGYEQYF. The CDR3 DNA follows: TGTGCCAGCAGCCCCGGGACAGGATACGAGCAGTACTTC.

The chain employs TRBV7-2 and TRBJ2-5; D gene uncertain. The CDR3 spans 16 residues. From germline, CDR1 is SGHTA and CDR2 FQGNSA. Trimming removed 5 bases from V and 5 bases from J, with 21 bases in between. Written as DNA, the CDR3 is TGTGCCAGCAGCAGGATTACAGCATTCGACATGGAGACCCAGTACTTC. This sequence encodes CASSRITAFDMETQYF.

The J gene is TRBJ1-2, the V gene TRBV5-6, with D uncertain. Trimming stripped 2 bases from V and 2 bases from J, with 16 bases between. Germline V CDR1 and CDR2: SGHDT, YYEEEE. CDR3 size: 16 residues. CDR3 in amino acids: CASSLGRAGLNYGYTF. CDR3 nucleotides: TGTGCCAGCAGCTTAGGAAGAGCCGGACTAAACTATGGCTACACCTTC.

Only a few counts were recorded for this clone. The chain carries TRBV10-2 and TRBJ1-5, with a possible D match to TRBD1 (5 bases). The CDR3 runs to 13 residues. V lost 6 bases, J lost 7 bases, and 13 bases lay in between. Germline-derived CDR1 and CDR2 are WSHSY and SAAADI. CDR3 coding DNA: TGCGCCAGCAGCGCGCGCAGGACACAGCCCCAGCATTTT. Translated, it gives CASSARRTQPQHF.

The chain's CDR3 is CAWSTQAGGVQPQHF. In DNA form, the CDR3 reads TGTGCCTGGAGTACGCAGGCGGGGGGTGTTCAGCCCCAGCATTTT. The genes are TRBV30 and TRBJ1-5; D is possibly TRBD1 (5 bases). Per germline, CDR1 GTSNPN and CDR2 SVGIG (reference sequence). Trimming took off 2 bases at V and 6 bases at J, with 17 bases between the two ends. CDR3 length: 15 amino acids.

The chain uses TRBV2 and TRBJ1-2; possibly TRBD1 for D (5 bases). Germline V gene lookup returns CDR1 SNHLY and CDR2 FYNNEI. The CDR3 covers 16 residues. Deletions cut 7 bases from V and 2 bases from J, with 20 bases between. CDR3 protein: CASILQDLVENYGYTF. DNA for the CDR3: TGTGCCAGCATCCTACAGGACCTCGTTGAAAACTATGGCTACACCTTC.

The gene calls are TRBV5-4 and TRBJ1-1, with D unresolved. This CDR3 spans 15 amino acids. Trimming took 0 bases from V and 1 from J, leaving 10 bases between them. The germline V gene has CDR1 SGHNT and CDR2 YYREEE (reference sequence). The CDR3, as DNA: TGTGCCAGCAGCTTGGATAGTAGATCGAACACTGAAGCTTTCTTT. This gives the protein CASSLDSRSNTEAFF. The full variable domain, completed using reference TRBV5-4 and TRBJ1-1, is ETGVTQSPTHLIKTRGQQVTLRCSSQSGHNTVSWYQQALGQGPQFIFQYYREEENGRGNFPPRFSGLQFPNYSSELNVNALELDDSALYLCASSLDSRSNTEAFFGQGTRLTVV.

The chain joins TRBV15 to TRBJ1-2; 7 positions agree with TRBD1. The CDR3 extends over 16 amino acids. Germline trimming cut 1 base from V and 5 bases from J; bases unmatched to any gene: 10. Per germline, CDR1 LNHNV and CDR2 YYDKDF (reference sequence). CDR3 residues: CATSRAPTGTVYGYTF. Here the CDR3 DNA reads TGTGCCACCAGCAGAGCTCCAACCGGGACAGTTTATGGCTACACCTTC.

CDR3 DNA sequence: TGTGCCAGCAGCCGGGACAGAAATTCACCCCTCCACTTT. Amino acid sequence: CASSRDRNSPLHF. The chain joins TRBV7-9 to TRBJ1-6; TRBD1 agrees at 7 bases. Trimming removed 5 bases from V and 7 bases from J; junction bases left unmatched: 2. CDR1 is SEHNR and CDR2 is FQNEAQ in the germline V gene (reference sequence). The CDR3 sequence is 13 residues long. Based on the CDR3 plus reference TRBV7-9 and TRBJ1-6, the full variable domain is DTGVSQNPRHKITKRGQNVTFRCDPISEHNRLYWYRQTLGQGPEFLTYFQNEAQLEKSRLLSDRFSAERPKGSFSTLEIQRTEQGDSAMYLCASSRDRNSPLHFGNGTRLTVT.

The chain uses TRBV5-6 and TRBJ2-7, with D perhaps TRBD2 (6 bases). The CDR3 totals 14 residues. Trimming took off 4 bases at V and 4 bases at J, with 15 bases between the two ends. CDR1 and CDR2 (germline): SGHDT, YYEEEE. The CDR3 DNA reads as TGTGCCAGCAGCCCCGTCGCGGGAAAGTACGAGCAGTACTTC. Protein: CASSPVAGKYEQYF. Complete variable domain (other parts from reference TRBV5-6 and TRBJ2-7): DAGVTQSPTHLIKTRGQQVTLRCSPKSGHDTVSWYQQALGQGPQFIFQYYEEEERQRGNFPDRFSGHQFPNYSSELNVNALLLGDSALYLCASSPVAGKYEQYFGPGTRLTVT.

In nucleotides, the CDR3 is TGTGCCAGCAGCTTAGAGACAGGGGTGAACACTGAAGCTTTCTTT. Protein sequence: CASSLETGVNTEAFF. This chain joins TRBV11-2 and TRBJ1-1; 8 nucleotides match TRBD1. The junction had 0 bases not matched to a gene; V was cut back by 0 bases and J by 0 bases. Germline-derived CDR1 and CDR2 are SGHAT and FQNNGV. The CDR3 sequence is 15 residues long.

J is TRBJ1-6 and V is TRBV3-1 (or the pseudogene TRBV3-2); 7 bases fit TRBD1. The CDR3 sequence is 16 residues long. The germline CDR1 and CDR2 sequences are LGHDT and YNNKEL (reference sequence). Unmatched junction bases numbered 5, after V lost 3 bases and J lost 3 bases. CDR3 loop: CASSQGGQNYNSPLHF. The CDR3 nucleotides read TGTGCCAGCAGCCAGGGGGGACAGAACTATAATTCACCCCTCCACTTT.